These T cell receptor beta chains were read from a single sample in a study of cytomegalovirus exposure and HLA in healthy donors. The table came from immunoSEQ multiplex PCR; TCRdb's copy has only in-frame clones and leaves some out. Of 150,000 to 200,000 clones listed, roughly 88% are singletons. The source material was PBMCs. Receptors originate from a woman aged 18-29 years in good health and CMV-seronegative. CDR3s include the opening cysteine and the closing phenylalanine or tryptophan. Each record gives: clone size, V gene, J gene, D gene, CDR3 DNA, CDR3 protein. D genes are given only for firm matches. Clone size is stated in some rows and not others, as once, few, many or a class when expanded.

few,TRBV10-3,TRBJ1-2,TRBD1,TGTGCCATCAGGGACGGGACAGCTAACTATGGCTACACCTTC,CAIRDGTANYGYTF
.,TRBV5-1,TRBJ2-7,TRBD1,TGCGCCAGCAGCTCCGGGACAGGGGGCTTTGTCGAGGAGCAGTACTTC,CASSSGTGGFVEEQYF
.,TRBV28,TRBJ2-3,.,TGTGCCAGCAGTTTGGGCGACTACCGCACAGATACGCAGTATTTT,CASSLGDYRTDTQYF
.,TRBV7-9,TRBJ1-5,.,TGTGCCAGCAGCACCACGGACAGTAGCAATCAGCCCCAGCATTTT,CASSTTDSSNQPQHF
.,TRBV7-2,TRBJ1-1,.,TGTGCCAGCAGCTCTCTTGGACAGCTAAACACTGAAGCTTTCTTT,CASSSLGQLNTEAFF
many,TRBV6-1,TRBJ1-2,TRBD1,TGTGCCAGCAGTGAAGGGACAGGGGGCTATGGCTACACCTTC,CASSEGTGGYGYTF
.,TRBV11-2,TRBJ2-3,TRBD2,TGTGCCAGCATTGGGCTAGCGGGAGGGTTCACAGATACGCAGTATTTT,CASIGLAGGFTDTQYF
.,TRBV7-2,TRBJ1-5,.,TGTGCCAGCAGCTTACAGGGGTGGGGGTATAGCAATCAGCCCCAGCATTTT,CASSLQGWGYSNQPQHF
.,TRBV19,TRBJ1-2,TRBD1,TGTGCCAGTAGTCCACCGTGGCAGGGGGGCGCCTTATCAACGGGCTACACCTTC,CASSPPWQGGALSTGYTF
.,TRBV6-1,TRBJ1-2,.,TGTGCCAGAGGAGCGGAGAACTATGGCTACACCTTC,CARGAENYGYTF
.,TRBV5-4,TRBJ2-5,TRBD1,TGTGCCACGACAGGGCTACAAGAGACCCAGTACTTC,CATTGLQETQYF
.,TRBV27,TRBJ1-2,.,TGTGCCAGCAGTTTAACGGGGTCCTATGGCTACACCTTC,CASSLTGSYGYTF
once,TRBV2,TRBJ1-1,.,TGTGCCAGCAGTGAGAGGCGGTCCGCTGGCACTGAAGCTTTCTTT,CASSERRSAGTEAFF
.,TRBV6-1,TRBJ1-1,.,TGTGCCAGCAGTCCCCGGGCAGGGGCCACTGAAGCTTTCTTT,CASSPRAGATEAFF
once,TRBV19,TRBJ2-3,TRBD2,TGTGCCAGTAGTAAAAGACTAGCGGTCACAGATACGCAGTATTTT,CASSKRLAVTDTQYF
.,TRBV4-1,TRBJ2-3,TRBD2,TGCGCCAGCAGCCAAGACGCACTAGCGGGGGGCACAGATACGCAGTATTTT,CASSQDALAGGTDTQYF
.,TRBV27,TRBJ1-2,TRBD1,TGTGCCAGCAGTTTGTCAACAGGGGGCTATGGCTACACCTTC,CASSLSTGGYGYTF
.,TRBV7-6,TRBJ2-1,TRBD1,TGTGCCAGCAGTTCGACAGGGGGCGATTGGGATGAGCAGTTCTTC,CASSSTGGDWDEQFF
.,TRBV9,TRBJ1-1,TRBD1,TGTGCCAGCAGCCCGTCGATGGGACAGGGGAATTGGGGAACTGAAGCTTTCTTT,CASSPSMGQGNWGTEAFF
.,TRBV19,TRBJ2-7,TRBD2,TGTGCCAGTAGTACGGGACTAGCGGGAGGTACCCACGAGCAGTACTTC,CASSTGLAGGTHEQYF
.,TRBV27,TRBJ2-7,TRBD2,TGTGCCAGCAGTTTAAGCGGGGGCTACGAGCAGTACTTC,CASSLSGGYEQYF
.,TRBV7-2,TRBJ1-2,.,TGTGCCAGCAGCCAACCCCGGGCCAGGGCCTATGGCTACACCTTC,CASSQPRARAYGYTF
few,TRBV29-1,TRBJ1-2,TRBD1,TGCAGCGTTGATGGACAGGGTCTCGGCGGCTACACCTTC,CSVDGQGLGGYTF
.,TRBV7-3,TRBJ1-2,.,TGTGCCAGCAGTCCCTCGAGTCAGGGGTTGAACACCTTC,CASSPSSQGLNTF
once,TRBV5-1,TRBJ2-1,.,TGCGCCAGCAGCCCTAAGAGTTCCCTTACTTACAATGAGCAGTTCTTC,CASSPKSSLTYNEQFF
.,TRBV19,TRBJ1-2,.,TGCTCGTCCGCGGGGGTCCCCAACTATGGCTACACCTTC,CSSAGVPNYGYTF
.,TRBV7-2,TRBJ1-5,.,TGTGCCAGCAGCTTAGCGGCAGGGCCTCAGCCCCAGCATTTT,CASSLAAGPQPQHF
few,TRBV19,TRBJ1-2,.,TGTGCCAGCACCCCCGGGGTTAACTATGGCTACACCTTC,CASTPGVNYGYTF
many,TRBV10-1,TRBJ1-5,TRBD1,TGCGCCAGCAGTAAGGACAGGGTCGGTCAGCCCCAGCATTTT,CASSKDRVGQPQHF
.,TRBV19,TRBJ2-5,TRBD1,TGTGCCAGTAGTAGGTCGAGGGACAGGGGTCGGGAGACCCAGTACTTC,CASSRSRDRGRETQYF
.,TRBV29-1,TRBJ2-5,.,TGCAGCGCAAAGTCTGGAGAAGAGACCCAGTACTTC,CSAKSGEETQYF
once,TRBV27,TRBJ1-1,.,TGTGCCAGCAGTTTATCGGGCAGGGTGAACACTGAAGCTTTCTTT,CASSLSGRVNTEAFF
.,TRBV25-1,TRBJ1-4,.,TGTGCCAGCAGCGAACCCGGCGGTACTAATGAAAAACTGTTTTTT,CASSEPGGTNEKLFF
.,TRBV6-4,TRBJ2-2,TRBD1,TGTGCCAGCAGTCCGGGACAGGGGAGCACCGGGGAGCTGTTTTTT,CASSPGQGSTGELFF
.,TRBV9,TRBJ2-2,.,TGTGCCAGCAGCGTAGCTAAAGATAAACTTAACACCGGGGAGCTGTTTTTT,CASSVAKDKLNTGELFF
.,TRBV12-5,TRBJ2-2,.,TGTGCTAGTGGTCCCGGAGACACCGGGGAGCTGTTTTTT,CASGPGDTGELFF
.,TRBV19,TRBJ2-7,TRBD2,TGTGCCAGTAGTACTAGCGGGGTCCTCTACGAGCAGTACTTC,CASSTSGVLYEQYF
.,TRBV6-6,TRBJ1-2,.,TGTGCCAGCAGCGTGGCGGGAGAAGAAGGCTACACCTTC,CASSVAGEEGYTF
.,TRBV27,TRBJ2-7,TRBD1,TGTGCCAGCAGAGGGACAGGAACAACCTACGAGCAGTACTTC,CASRGTGTTYEQYF
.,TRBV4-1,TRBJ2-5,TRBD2,TGCGCCAGCAGCCAAGAGGGACTAGCGGGTAAAGAGACCCAGTACTTC,CASSQEGLAGKETQYF
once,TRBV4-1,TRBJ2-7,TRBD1,TGCGCCAGCAGCCAGGGACAGAAAGACTACGAGCAGTACTTC,CASSQGQKDYEQYF
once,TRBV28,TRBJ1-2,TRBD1,TGTGCCAGCAGCCGGGCAGGGGGCGCTTATGGCTACACCTTC,CASSRAGGAYGYTF
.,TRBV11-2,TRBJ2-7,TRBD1,TGTGCCAGCAGCGTCGGGACAGGGGGCCCCTACGAGCAGTACTTC,CASSVGTGGPYEQYF
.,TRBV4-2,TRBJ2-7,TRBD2,TGTGCCAGCGGTGCCAGCGGGGGGGGGTTCTACGAGCAGTACTTC,CASGASGGGFYEQYF
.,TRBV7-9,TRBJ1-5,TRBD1,TGTGCCAGCAGCTTAGGGGACAGGGACAATCAGCCCCAGCATTTT,CASSLGDRDNQPQHF
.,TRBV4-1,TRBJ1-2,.,TGCGCCAGCAGCCAAGAGGGAGGGACCCACACCTTC,CASSQEGGTHTF
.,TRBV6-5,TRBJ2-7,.,TGTGCCAGCGGGCCTTCTCCGGCGTACGAGCAGTACTTC,CASGPSPAYEQYF
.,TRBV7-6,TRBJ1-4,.,TGTGCCAGCAGCTCCCGGGGCCTCGGGAGTGAAAAACTGTTTTTT,CASSSRGLGSEKLFF
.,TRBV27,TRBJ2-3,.,TGTGCCAGCAGTTTCGGACTATTTTCCACAGATACGCAGTATTTT,CASSFGLFSTDTQYF
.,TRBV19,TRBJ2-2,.,TGTGCCAGTAGTCGCAGGGGGAACACCGGGGAGCTGTTTTTT,CASSRRGNTGELFF